This T cell receptor beta chain was documented in a study of blood T cell repertoires in COVID-19. The V gene lost 3 bases and the J gene lost 2 bases, with 17 bases spanning the gap. CDR3 length: 17 residues. The germline CDR1 and CDR2 sequences are MNHEY and SVGEGT. Clinical history reported by participants formed the basis on which cohorts were assigned. Recovered status in Cohort 3 required two negative PCRs, clearance, or symptom resolution. Under the authors' procedure: Using reference gene primer amplification, nucleated cell counts were estimated. Sequenced by immunoSEQ multiplex PCR; TCRdb stores in-frame clones only, minus some. V, J and clone size derive from that table, while D and trimming were established from the DNA sequence. The sample records 150,000 to 200,000 clones, around 80% being singletons.

This clonotype was obtained from a woman in her forties or fifties who had recovered from COVID-19. The chain couples TRBV6-2 or TRBV6-3 to TRBJ1-5; D is perhaps TRBD1 (6 bases). Sequenced: PBMCs or T cells enriched from blood (not recorded which). As DNA, the CDR3 is TGTGCCAGCAGTTATACAGGGTCGTCTTATGGCAATCAGCCCCAGCATTTT. It specifies CASSYTGSSYGNQPQHF.